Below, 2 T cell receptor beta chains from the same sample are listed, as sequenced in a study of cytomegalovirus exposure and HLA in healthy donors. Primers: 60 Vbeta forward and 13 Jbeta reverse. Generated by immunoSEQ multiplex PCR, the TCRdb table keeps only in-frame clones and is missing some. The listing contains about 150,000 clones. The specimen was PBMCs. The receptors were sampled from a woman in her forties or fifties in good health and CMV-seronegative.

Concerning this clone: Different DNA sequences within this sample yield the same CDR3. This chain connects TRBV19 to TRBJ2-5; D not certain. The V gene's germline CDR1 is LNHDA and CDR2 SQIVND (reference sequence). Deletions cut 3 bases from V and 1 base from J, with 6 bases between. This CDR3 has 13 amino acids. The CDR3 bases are TGTGCCAGTAGTATGAATAGCCAAGAGACCCAGTACTTC. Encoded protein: CASSMNSQETQYF.

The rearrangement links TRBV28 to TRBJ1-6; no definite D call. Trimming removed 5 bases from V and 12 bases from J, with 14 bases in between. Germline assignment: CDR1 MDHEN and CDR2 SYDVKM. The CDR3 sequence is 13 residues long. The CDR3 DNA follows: TGTGCCAGCAGTCCCACCTATCCCGGACCCCTCCACTTT. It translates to CASSPTYPGPLHF.